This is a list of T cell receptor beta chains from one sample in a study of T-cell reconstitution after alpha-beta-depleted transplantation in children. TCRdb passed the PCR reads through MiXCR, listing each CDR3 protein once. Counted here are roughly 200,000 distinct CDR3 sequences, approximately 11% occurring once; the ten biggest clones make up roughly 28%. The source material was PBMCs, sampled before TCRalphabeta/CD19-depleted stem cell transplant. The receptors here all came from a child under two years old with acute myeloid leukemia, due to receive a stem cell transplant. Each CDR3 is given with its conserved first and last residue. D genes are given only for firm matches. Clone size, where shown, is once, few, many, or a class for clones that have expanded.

CDR3 DNA: TGTGCCAGCAACACCGCTCCTGGTAACGGGGCCAACGTCCTGACTTTC
CDR3 protein: CASNTAPGNGANVLTF
D gene: .
J gene: TRBJ2-6
V gene: TRBV6-2/TRBV6-3
clone size: few

CDR3 DNA: TGCGCCAGCGGTCTGGACTATGGCTACACCTTC
CDR3 protein: CASGLDYGYTF
D gene: .
J gene: TRBJ1-2
V gene: TRBV5-1
clone size: many

CDR3 DNA: TGCGCCAGCAGCTTGGCAGCGGGAAGGAGGACAGATACGCAGTATTTT
CDR3 protein: CASSLAAGRRTDTQYF
D gene: TRBD2
J gene: TRBJ2-3
V gene: TRBV5-1
clone size: few

CDR3 DNA: TGCAGTGCTAGAGACGAGCGGGGATCCTACGAGCAGTACTTC
CDR3 protein: CSARDERGSYEQYF
D gene: TRBD2
J gene: TRBJ2-7
V gene: TRBV20-1
clone size: many

CDR3 DNA: TGTGCCACCAGTGATTTGGCTAATCAAGAGACCCAGTACTTC
CDR3 protein: CATSDLANQETQYF
D gene: .
J gene: TRBJ2-5
V gene: TRBV24-1
clone size: .

CDR3 DNA: TGTGCCAGCAGCTCCCCGTCCTGGGATACGCAGTATTTT
CDR3 protein: CASSSPSWDTQYF
D gene: .
J gene: TRBJ2-3
V gene: TRBV7-9
clone size: few

CDR3 DNA: TGTGCCAGCAGTTTTACGGGGAACTACGAGCAGTACTTC
CDR3 protein: CASSFTGNYEQYF
D gene: .
J gene: TRBJ2-7
V gene: TRBV12-3/TRBV12-4
clone size: many

CDR3 DNA: TGCAGTGCTAGAGAGGGGACTAGTATCCATGAGCAGTTCTTC
CDR3 protein: CSAREGTSIHEQFF
D gene: TRBD2
J gene: TRBJ2-1
V gene: TRBV20-1
clone size: many

CDR3 DNA: TGCGCCAGCAGCCCTGGGACAGGGGGCGACTTGACTGAAGCTTTCTTT
CDR3 protein: CASSPGTGGDLTEAFF
D gene: TRBD1
J gene: TRBJ1-1
V gene: TRBV5-1
clone size: many

CDR3 DNA: TGCAGTGCTAGAAGGCCCCTCGTAACCCGCACCGGGGAGCTGTTTTTT
CDR3 protein: CSARRPLVTRTGELFF
D gene: .
J gene: TRBJ2-2
V gene: TRBV20-1
clone size: many

CDR3 DNA: TGTGCCAGTAGTATACGCGATGAGCAGTTCTTC
CDR3 protein: CASSIRDEQFF
D gene: .
J gene: TRBJ2-1
V gene: TRBV19
clone size: many

CDR3 DNA: TGTGCCAGCAGTGGGGACAACTCCTACGAGCAGTACTTC
CDR3 protein: CASSGDNSYEQYF
D gene: .
J gene: TRBJ2-7
V gene: TRBV12-3/TRBV12-4
clone size: many

CDR3 DNA: TGCAGCGTTGGACAGTTCTATGGCTACACCTTC
CDR3 protein: CSVGQFYGYTF
D gene: .
J gene: TRBJ1-2
V gene: TRBV29-1
clone size: many

CDR3 DNA: TGTGCCAGTAGTATGGGTAACGTGAATAGCAATCAGCCCCAGCATTTT
CDR3 protein: CASSMGNVNSNQPQHF
D gene: .
J gene: TRBJ1-5
V gene: TRBV19
clone size: .

CDR3 DNA: TGTGCCAGCAGCTTAGATTTCGCGGGAGCCTACAATGAGCAGTTCTTC
CDR3 protein: CASSLDFAGAYNEQFF
D gene: TRBD2
J gene: TRBJ2-1
V gene: TRBV11-2
clone size: many

CDR3 DNA: TGTGCCAGCAGTCCCCGCGTGGACATGACTAGCGGGAGCTACGAGCAGTACTTC
CDR3 protein: CASSPRVDMTSGSYEQYF
D gene: TRBD2
J gene: TRBJ2-7
V gene: TRBV12-3/TRBV12-4
clone size: many

CDR3 DNA: TGCAGCGTTGAGGGCTCTGGAAACACCATATATTTT
CDR3 protein: CSVEGSGNTIYF
D gene: .
J gene: TRBJ1-3
V gene: TRBV29-1
clone size: many

CDR3 DNA: TGCGCCAGCAGCCCCGCGACTAAAGCCCGGGAGCTGTTTTTT
CDR3 protein: CASSPATKARELFF
D gene: .
J gene: TRBJ2-2
V gene: TRBV5-1
clone size: .